These 2 T cell receptor beta chains originate from one sample sequenced in a study of OX40 agonist ivuxolimab in advanced cancers. To prepare the library, the immunoSEQ multiplex PCR assay was applied. Held by TCRdb, this immuneACCESS table contains in-frame sequences only and omits some clones. Under half of the omission traces to an unresolved V gene where checked; the cause of the rest is unknown. In this sample the table shows 74,000 or so clones, about 92% of which occur a single time. The ten largest clonotypes hold 14% of the sample. The specimen was CD4+ or CD8+ T cells sorted from blood, collected in a trial of the OX40 agonist ivuxolimab. The receptors shown here come from an adult with an advanced solid tumor such as melanoma, head and neck, liver or kidney cancer.

The chain combines TRBV4-3 with TRBJ1-5; 9 bases line up with TRBD1. CDR3 length: 14 amino acids. J gave up 7 bases and V 4 bases, and 5 bases lay outside the gene matches. CDR1 is LGHNA and CDR2 is YSLEER in the germline V gene. CDR3 DNA sequence: TGCGCCAGCAGCCCGGGACAGGGCGGACAGCCCCAGCATTTT. This codes for CASSPGQGGQPQHF.

The rearrangement links TRBV7-9 to TRBJ2-5; TRBD1 might be the D (5 bases). This CDR3 comprises 15 residues. CDR1 SEHNR and CDR2 FQNEAQ come from the germline V gene (reference sequence). The germline V and J ends were trimmed by 4 bases and 0 bases, with 12 bases remaining between them. CDR3 nucleotides: TGTGCCAGCAGCTACCAGGGATCGTACCAAGAGACCCAGTACTTC. It encodes CASSYQGSYQETQYF. Variable domain in full (rest from reference TRBV7-9 and TRBJ2-5): DTGVSQNPRHKITKRGQNVTFRCDPISEHNRLYWYRQTLGQGPEFLTYFQNEAQLEKSRLLSDRFSAERPKGSFSTLEIQRTEQGDSAMYLCASSYQGSYQETQYFGPGTRLLVL.